The rows below give T cell receptor beta chains drawn from one sample of a study of identical twins. TCRdb reanalysed the 5' RACE reads using MiXCR and keeps one entry per CDR3 protein. Of under 350,000 distinct CDR3 sequences listed, less than 9.5% are singletons. The same sample was also studied in work on yellow fever vaccine responses in identical twins.

Sequencing was performed on CD8+ T cells sorted from blood. Source of these receptors: a woman aged 18-29 years in good health. Both conserved end residues are part of each CDR3. A D gene is named only where the DNA matches it firmly. Clone size is not always given. Where it is, it says once, few, many or a class for expanded clones.

size,D,V,J,DNA,CDR3
few,.,TRBV20-1,TRBJ1-2,TGCAGTGCTCCTCAGGCGACAACTGCTAACTATGGCTACACCTTC,CSAPQATTANYGYTF
many,.,TRBV5-6,TRBJ2-7,TGTGCCAGCAGCTTGGCGCGTGACGAGCAGTACTTC,CASSLARDEQYF
few,TRBD2,TRBV6-2/TRBV6-3,TRBJ2-5,TGTGCCAGCAGGCTTCTAGCGGGAGGACAAGAGACCCAGTACTTC,CASRLLAGGQETQYF
.,TRBD1,TRBV28,TRBJ1-5,TGTGCCAGCAGACAGGGGGTTGGCAATCAGCCCCAGCATTTT,CASRQGVGNQPQHF
many,TRBD2,TRBV24-1,TRBJ2-2,TGTGCCACCAGTGAACACCGGGAGGTTACGTGGTATACCGGGGAGCTGTTTTTT,CATSEHREVTWYTGELFF
few,.,TRBV11-2,TRBJ2-7,TGTGCCAGCACGGAACAGGGTGGGGCCTACGAGCAGTACTTC,CASTEQGGAYEQYF
.,TRBD2,TRBV6-4,TRBJ2-5,TGTGCCAGCAGTGGACTAGCGGGCGAACAAGAGACCCAGTACTTC,CASSGLAGEQETQYF
few,.,TRBV7-6,TRBJ2-3,TGTGCCAGCAGCTCAGGATGGGGGGCCGGCACAGATACGCAGTATTTT,CASSSGWGAGTDTQYF
few,TRBD1,TRBV27,TRBJ2-1,TGTGCCAGCAGTGAGCGGGACAGGGGTTACAATGAGCAGTTCTTC,CASSERDRGYNEQFF
few,.,TRBV6-2/TRBV6-3,TRBJ2-5,TGTGCCAGCAGTTACTTTCCCGGGAGTCCAGAGACCCAGTACTTC,CASSYFPGSPETQYF
.,.,TRBV30,TRBJ2-7,TGTGCCTGGAGTTCAGGGTTCACCTACGAGCAGTACTTC,CAWSSGFTYEQYF
few,TRBD1,TRBV7-3,TRBJ2-3,TGTGCCAGCAGCTTACCCACAGGGGGGTTTGAGGATACGCAGTATTTT,CASSLPTGGFEDTQYF
.,.,TRBV4-2,TRBJ2-7,TGTGCCAGCAGCGATCTTCCGGGACGGAACTACGAGCAGTACTTC,CASSDLPGRNYEQYF
.,.,TRBV12-3/TRBV12-4,TRBJ2-1,TGTGCCAGCAGTTTAGCGGACCTCTTGGGGGAGCAGTTCTTC,CASSLADLLGEQFF
many,.,TRBV4-3,TRBJ1-1,TGCGCCAGCAGCCAAGGGGGTTACGGAGAGAACACTGAAGCTTTCTTT,CASSQGGYGENTEAFF
many,.,TRBV27,TRBJ1-1,TGTGCCAGCATTCTGAGGGGGTCCGGAAGGACTGAAGCTTTCTTT,CASILRGSGRTEAFF
.,TRBD2,TRBV12-3/TRBV12-4,TRBJ2-1,TGTGCCAGCAGTTTACCTGTAGCGGGAGTCTACAATGAGCAGTTCTTC,CASSLPVAGVYNEQFF
.,.,TRBV6-2/TRBV6-3,TRBJ1-1,TGTGCCAGCAGCTTAAGATTGTACAGGCGAAAGACGGACACTGAAGCTTTCTTT,CASSLRLYRRKTDTEAFF
many,.,TRBV20-1,TRBJ2-1,TGCAGTGCTGACTACCCCCCCTACAATGAGCAGTTCTTC,CSADYPPYNEQFF
many,.,TRBV6-1,TRBJ1-1,TGTGCCAGCAGTGAAGACCCGGGGATGAACACTGAAGCTTTCTTT,CASSEDPGMNTEAFF
few,.,TRBV30,TRBJ1-1,TGTGCCTGGAGAGGGGGGAGGGGAATTCCGTATACTGAAGCTTTCTTT,CAWRGGRGIPYTEAFF
many,.,TRBV7-9,TRBJ2-3,TGTGCCAGCAGTTTTCAGGACACAGATACGCAGTATTTT,CASSFQDTDTQYF
.,TRBD1,TRBV11-2,TRBJ2-7,TGTGCCAGCAGCTTCAATGCAGGGGGCATTTACGAGCAATACTTC,CASSFNAGGIYEQYF
.,TRBD2,TRBV13,TRBJ2-1,TGTGCCAGCAGCTTCAATGGACTAGCGGCGGACAATGAGCAGTTCTTC,CASSFNGLAADNEQFF
.,TRBD2,TRBV6-5,TRBJ2-3,TGTGCCAGCAGTTACCACCCAAGGCGGGGGGACACAGATACGCAGTATTTT,CASSYHPRRGDTDTQYF
.,TRBD2,TRBV27,TRBJ2-7,TGTGCCAGCAGTTTACTGCCTAGCGGGGCTCTCGAGCAGTACTTC,CASSLLPSGALEQYF
few,.,TRBV25-1,TRBJ1-1,TGTGCCAGCAGTGAATTGAGGGTTGATGAAGCTTTCTTT,CASSELRVDEAFF
many,TRBD2,TRBV4-3,TRBJ2-1,TGCGCCAGCAGCCAAGATAGCGGGGATTACAATGAGCAGTTCTTC,CASSQDSGDYNEQFF